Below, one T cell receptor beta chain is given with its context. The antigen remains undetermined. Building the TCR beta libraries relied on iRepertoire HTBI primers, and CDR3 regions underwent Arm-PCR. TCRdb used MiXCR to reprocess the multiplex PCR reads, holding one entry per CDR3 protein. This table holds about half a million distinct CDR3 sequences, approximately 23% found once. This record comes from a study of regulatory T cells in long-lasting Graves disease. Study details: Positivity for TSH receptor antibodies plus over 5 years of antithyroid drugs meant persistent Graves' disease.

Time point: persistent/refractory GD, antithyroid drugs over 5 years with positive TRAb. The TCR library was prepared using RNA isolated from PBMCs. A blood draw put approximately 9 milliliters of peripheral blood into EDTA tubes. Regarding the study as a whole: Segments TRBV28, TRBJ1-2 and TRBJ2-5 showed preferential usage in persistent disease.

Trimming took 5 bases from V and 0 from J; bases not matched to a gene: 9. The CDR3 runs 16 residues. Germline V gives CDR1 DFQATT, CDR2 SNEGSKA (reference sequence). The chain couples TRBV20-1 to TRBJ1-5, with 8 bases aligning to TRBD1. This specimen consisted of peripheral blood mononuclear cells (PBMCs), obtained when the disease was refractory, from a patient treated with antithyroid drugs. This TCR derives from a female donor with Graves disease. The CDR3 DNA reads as TGCAGTGCTCACAAGCCGACAGGGGATAGCAATCAGCCCCAGCATTTT. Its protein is CSAHKPTGDSNQPQHF.